These 21 T cell receptor beta chains were all obtained from the same sample, sequenced in a study of blood T cells in healthy people across ages. A second PCR of about 7 to 12 cycles used a sample-barcoded 5' primer and a J-beta primer mix. MiXCR, applied by TCRdb to the 5' RACE reads, yields one record per CDR3 protein. Found here are approximately 290,000 distinct CDR3 sequences, less than 30% of them singletons; the top ten hold 29%. Sequencing used blood. These receptors originate from a woman aged 65 to 85 in good health.

The rearrangement links TRBV6-2 or TRBV6-3 to TRBJ2-7; D may be TRBD2 (6 bases). CDR3 size: 14 residues. Per the germline V gene, CDR1 is MNHEY and CDR2 is SVGEGT. Trimming pared 6 bases from V and 3 bases from J, leaving 15 bases between. CDR3 nucleotide sequence: TGTGCCAGCAGCACTAGCTGGTCCAACTACGAGCAGTACTTC. Amino acids: CASSTSWSNYEQYF.

This clonotype was counted between two and nine times. This rearrangement joins TRBV5-1 to TRBJ1-4, with D maybe TRBD1 (6 bases). The ends were cut back, 6 bases at V and 7 bases at J, with 13 bases in the middle. The CDR3 covers 13 residues. Germline V gives CDR1 SGHRS, CDR2 YFSETQ. The CDR3 is CASTEQGSEKLFF. The DNA for the CDR3 is TGCGCCAGCACCGAACAGGGAAGTGAAAAACTGTTTTTT. Looking up the rest from reference TRBV5-1 and TRBJ1-4 gives the full variable domain: KAGVTQTPRYLIKTRGQQVTLSCSPISGHRSVSWYQQTPGQGLQFLFEYFSETQRNKGNFPGRFSGRQFSNSRSEMNVSTLELGDSALYLCASTEQGSEKLFFGSGTQLSVL.

Only a few counts were recorded for this clonotype. J is TRBJ2-5 and V is TRBV7-2; D tentatively reads TRBD1 or TRBD2 (6 bases each). The J call may be wrong; the DNA end is better matched by TRBJ2-1. CDR1 is SGHTA and CDR2 is FQGNSA in the germline V gene. The CDR3 contains 16 residues. The CDR3 DNA is TGTGCCAGCAGCTTAACGACAGGCCCAGGAGGGAATGAGCAGTTCTTC. Its protein is CASSLTTGPGGNEQFF.

This clonotype was detected a few times. The rearrangement uses TRBV29-1 and TRBJ2-3, with a tentative D call TRBD2 (5 bases). The germline CDR1 and CDR2 sequences are SQVTM and ANQGSEA. Trimming removed 4 bases from V and 4 bases from J, with 12 bases in between. The length of the CDR3 is 13 residues. The CDR3 region has the DNA TGCAGCGTTGGGACCGAGGAGGCAGATACGCAGTATTTT. Translation: CSVGTEEADTQYF.

This clonotype was counted many times. This chain connects TRBV27 to TRBJ2-5; D is tentatively TRBD1 or TRBD2 (5 bases each). This CDR3 is built from 11 residues. CDR1 is MNHEY, CDR2 SMNVEV, per germline (reference sequence). Trimming shortened V by 3 bases and J by 7 bases, and 6 bases separated the two germline ends. CDR3 in amino acids: CASSLRGTQYF. CDR3 bases: TGTGCCAGCAGTTTGAGGGGGACCCAGTACTTC.

CDR3 residues: CASSFLGEWEPQHF. The DNA of the CDR3 is TGTGCCAGCAGTTTCCTCGGGGAATGGGAGCCCCAGCATTTT. This chain links TRBV28 with TRBJ1-5, with D hard to call. CDR1 is MDHEN, CDR2 SYDVKM, per germline. This CDR3 has 14 residues. V lost 3 bases and J lost 8, with 14 bases in between.

The CDR3 DNA reads as TGTGCCACCAGTGATCTTGAAAACATTCAGTACTTC. It is translated as CATSDLENIQYF. This chain uses TRBV24-1 with TRBJ2-4; no definite D call. The CDR3 covers 12 residues. Germline lookup yields CDR1 KGHDR and CDR2 SFDVKD. V was cut by 3 bases and J by 5 bases, with 4 bases left in between.

V is TRBV6-6 and J is TRBJ2-5, with 8 positions matching TRBD2. The J call may not be correct, given that the DNA end is closer to TRBJ2-1. The germline CDR1 and CDR2 sequences are MNHNY and SVGAGI (reference sequence). The CDR3 has 15 residues. CDR3 in amino acids: CASSPEGTRRDEQFF. Written as DNA, the CDR3 is TGTGCCAGCAGTCCTGAGGGGACTAGAAGGGATGAGCAGTTCTTC.

This chain joins TRBV20-1 and TRBJ2-1; weak D call: TRBD2 (6 bases). Germline lookup yields CDR1 DFQATT and CDR2 SNEGSKA (reference sequence). V lost 6 bases, J lost 7 bases, and 22 bases lay in between. This CDR3 has 15 residues. CDR3 in amino acids: CSAASPGAFKNEQFF. CDR3 coding DNA: TGCAGTGCCGCCTCCCCGGGAGCTTTTAAAAATGAGCAGTTCTTC.

This clonotype has a count of ten or more. The chain combines TRBV7-2 with TRBJ2-1; D is ambiguous. CDR1 and CDR2 (germline): SGHTA, FQGNSA. The length of the CDR3 is 15 residues. The V gene lost 5 bases and the J gene lost 6 bases, with 17 bases spanning the gap. CDR3 bases: TGTGCCAGCAGCCGAAACCAGCATAGCCCCAATGAGCAGTTCTTC. Amino acid sequence: CASSRNQHSPNEQFF.

This clonotype has just one count. The chain has TRBV14 and TRBJ2-5; the D is unclear. The CDR3 is 14 amino acids. The germline V and J ends were trimmed by 2 bases and 4 bases, with 11 bases remaining between them. Germline CDR1 and CDR2: SGHDN and FVKESK. The CDR3 region is CASSQSARGETQYF. The CDR3 DNA sequence: TGTGCCAGCAGCCAAAGTGCCCGAGGAGAGACCCAGTACTTC.

This clonotype occurred a few times. The chain recombines TRBV7-9 with TRBJ2-5; the D is unclear. The J call could be wrong; TRBJ2-1 is a better fit for the DNA end. This CDR3 has 13 amino acids. Germline lookup yields CDR1 SEHNR and CDR2 FQNEAQ (reference sequence). The CDR3 DNA follows: TGTGCCAGCAGCAGACTGAGTTACAATGAGCAGTTCTTC. It encodes CASSRLSYNEQFF.

This chain links TRBV9 with TRBJ1-3; D gene unclear. Trimming took 3 bases from V and 0 from J, leaving 10 bases between them. Germline loops: CDR1 SGDLS, CDR2 YYNGEE. The CDR3 is 15 residues long. CDR3 sequence: CASSAGRFSGNTIYF. DNA for the CDR3: TGTGCCAGCAGCGCCGGGCGTTTCTCTGGAAACACCATATATTTT.

The table lists this clonotype with a few counts. This chain uses TRBV28 with TRBJ1-5, with 7 bases that match TRBD1. CDR1 and CDR2 from the germline V gene are MDHEN and SYDVKM. J lost 0 bases, V lost 6 bases, and 5 bases had no gene match. There are 15 residues in the CDR3. CDR3 bases: TGTGCCAGCAGGACCCGGGACAGTAGCAATCAGCCCCAGCATTTT. It translates to CASRTRDSSNQPQHF.

This clonotype was detected a few times. The CDR3, as DNA: TGTGCCAGCACAGCAAGAGAGCTCACAGATACGCAGTATTTT. This codes for CASTARELTDTQYF. This sequence joins TRBV6-6 and TRBJ2-3; no clear D gene. The V end was cut by 7 bases, the J end by 2 bases, with 13 bases between. Germline CDR1 MNHNY, CDR2 SVGAGI (reference sequence). This CDR3 has 14 amino acids.

Regarding this clonotype: The junction shows a germline mismatch at one end, possibly a read error. The chain carries TRBV7-2 and TRBJ2-5; tentatively, D is TRBD2 (6 bases). The end of the DNA aligns better with TRBJ2-7, so the J call may be wrong. The CDR3 consists of 16 residues. Germline assignment: CDR1 SGHTA and CDR2 FQGNSA. In DNA, the CDR3 is TGTGCCAGCGGCTTTAATCCCGCCGGGGGTCCCTACGAGCAGTACTTC. Its translation: CASGFNPAGGPYEQYF.

This rearrangement joins TRBV6-1 to TRBJ2-2; TRBD1 matches 7 bases. V was pared by 2 bases and J by 1 base, with 1 base of the junction left unmatched. There are 15 residues in the CDR3. Germline-derived CDR1 and CDR2 are MNHNS and SASEGT. The CDR3: CASSERTGNTGELFF. In DNA, the CDR3 is TGTGCCAGCAGTGAACGGACAGGGAACACCGGGGAGCTGTTTTTT.

The rearrangement uses TRBV4-1 and TRBJ2-1, with 14 bases aligning to TRBD2. The CDR3 sequence is 20 residues long. The J segment lost 1 base and the V segment lost 2 bases, leaving 10 bases of the junction unmatched. Germline V gives CDR1 MGHRA, CDR2 YSYEKL. The CDR3 sequence is CASSQSGTSGRGGSYNEQFF. As DNA, the CDR3 is TGCGCCAGCAGCCAATCTGGGACTAGCGGGAGAGGGGGGTCCTACAATGAGCAGTTCTTC.

The chain uses TRBV5-6 and TRBJ2-7; 9 nucleotides match TRBD2. Germline trimming cut 2 bases from V and 5 bases from J; bases unmatched to any gene: 11. The germline V gene has CDR1 SGHDT and CDR2 YYEEEE. The CDR3 is 16 residues long. CDR3 sequence: CASSFYIAGVIDEQYF. For the CDR3, the DNA is TGTGCCAGCAGCTTCTACATAGCGGGAGTTATCGACGAGCAGTACTTC.

The sample holds a few counts of this clonotype. This chain joins TRBV6-6 and TRBJ1-1, with unresolved D. The ends were cut back, 8 bases at V and 4 bases at J, with 14 bases in the middle. This CDR3 contains 13 residues. The germline CDR1 and CDR2 sequences are MNHNY and SVGAGI (reference sequence). Written as DNA, the CDR3 is TGTGCCAGCCCCACCGAGGGAGGCACTGAAGCTTTCTTT. As protein: CASPTEGGTEAFF.

This clonotype was counted only a few times. The V call is TRBV5-1, the J call TRBJ2-5, with TRBD2 as a possible D gene (6 bases). V lost 4 bases and J lost 5, with 18 bases in between. This CDR3 is 15 amino acids long. Germline loops: CDR1 SGHRS, CDR2 YFSETQ. For the CDR3, the DNA is TGCGCCAGCAGCCCAGGAGGGGCCGGGATTGAGACCCAGTACTTC. Translating gives CASSPGGAGIETQYF.